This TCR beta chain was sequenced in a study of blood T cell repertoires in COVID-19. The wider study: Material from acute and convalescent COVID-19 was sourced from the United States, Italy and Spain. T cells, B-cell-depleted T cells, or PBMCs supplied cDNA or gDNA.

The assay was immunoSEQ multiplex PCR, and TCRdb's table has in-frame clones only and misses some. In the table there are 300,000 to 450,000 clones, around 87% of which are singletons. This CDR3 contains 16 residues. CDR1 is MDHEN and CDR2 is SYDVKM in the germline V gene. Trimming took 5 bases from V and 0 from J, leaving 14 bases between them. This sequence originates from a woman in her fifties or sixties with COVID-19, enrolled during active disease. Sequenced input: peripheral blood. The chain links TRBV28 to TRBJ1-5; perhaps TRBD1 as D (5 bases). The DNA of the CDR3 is TGTGCCAGCAGTCCAGTCAGACAGTATAGCAATCAGCCCCAGCATTTT. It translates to CASSPVRQYSNQPQHF.